Listed here is a single TCR beta chain. Ranging in age from roughly 6 to 100, the donors were healthy Caucasian individuals from Russia. CDR3 length equals 11 residues. In germline, CDR1 is SQVTM, CDR2 ANQGSEA. Trimming removed 6 bases at V and 4 bases at J, with 10 bases between. Combining a sample-barcoded 5' primer with a J-beta primer mix, a second PCR ran for roughly 6 to 12 cycles. TCRdb re-called the 5' RACE reads through MiXCR, storing one row per CDR3 protein. The sample shows some 1,000,000 distinct CDR3 sequences, roughly a quarter of them seen only once. The data are from a study of blood T cells in healthy people across ages. These data were also reused for a study on T cells of mothers and their children. That study reports: Both sample barcodes and 2-4 random nucleotides came from the M1S primer of the second PCR.

The chain couples TRBV29-1 to TRBJ2-7, with D maybe TRBD2 (6 bases). Material: blood. The clonotype was recovered from a girl aged 2 to 10 in good health. CDR3 coding DNA: TGCAGCGTGGCAAGCGGGTACGAGCAGTACTTC. It translates to CSVASGYEQYF.